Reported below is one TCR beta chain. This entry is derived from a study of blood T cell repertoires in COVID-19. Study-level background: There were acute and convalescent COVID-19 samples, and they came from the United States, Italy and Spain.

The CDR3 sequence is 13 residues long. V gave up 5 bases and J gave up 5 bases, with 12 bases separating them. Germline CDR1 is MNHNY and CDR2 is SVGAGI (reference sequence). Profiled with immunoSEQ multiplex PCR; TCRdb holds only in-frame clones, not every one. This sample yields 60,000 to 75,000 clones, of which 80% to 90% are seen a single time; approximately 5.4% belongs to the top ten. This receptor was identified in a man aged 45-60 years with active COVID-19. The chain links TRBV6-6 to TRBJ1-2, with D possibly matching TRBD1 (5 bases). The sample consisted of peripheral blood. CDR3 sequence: CASSPRAPYGYTF. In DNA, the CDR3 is TGTGCCAGCAGTCCCAGGGCCCCTTATGGCTACACCTTC.